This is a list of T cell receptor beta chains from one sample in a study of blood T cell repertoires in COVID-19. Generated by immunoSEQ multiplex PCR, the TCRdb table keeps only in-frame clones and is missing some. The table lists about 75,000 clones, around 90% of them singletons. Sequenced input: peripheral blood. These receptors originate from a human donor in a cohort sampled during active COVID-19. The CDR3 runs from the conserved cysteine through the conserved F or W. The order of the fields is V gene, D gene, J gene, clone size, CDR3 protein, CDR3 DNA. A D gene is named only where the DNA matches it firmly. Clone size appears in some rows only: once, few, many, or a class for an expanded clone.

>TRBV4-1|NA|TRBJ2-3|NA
CASSQDRTASSTDTQYF
TGCGCCAGCAGCCAAGATAGGACAGCGAGTAGCACAGATACGCAGTATTTT
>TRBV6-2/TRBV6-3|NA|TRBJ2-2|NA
CASSGHSTGELFF
TGTGCCAGCAGTGGACATAGCACCGGGGAGCTGTTTTTT
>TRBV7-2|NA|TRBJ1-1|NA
CASSLDGGWTGEDREAFF
TGTGCCAGCAGCTTAGACGGGGGTTGGACCGGAGAGGATAGGGAAGCTTTCTTT
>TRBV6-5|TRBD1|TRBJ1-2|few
CASRPGTGSGYTF
TGTGCCAGCAGGCCCGGGACAGGCTCCGGCTACACCTTC
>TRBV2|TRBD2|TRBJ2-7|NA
CASSGGLAGIEQYF
TGTGCCAGCAGTGGGGGACTAGCGGGGATCGAGCAGTACTTC
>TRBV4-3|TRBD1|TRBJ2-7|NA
CASSRQTGGLNEQYF
TGCGCCAGCAGCCGCCAGACAGGGGGCCTGAACGAGCAGTACTTC
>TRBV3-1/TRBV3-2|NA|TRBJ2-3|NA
CASSQRRDLVDTQYF
TGTGCCAGCAGCCAACGGCGGGACCTCGTTGATACGCAGTATTTT
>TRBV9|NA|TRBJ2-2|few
CASSVIEAVNTGELFF
TGTGCCAGCAGCGTAATTGAAGCGGTGAACACCGGGGAGCTGTTTTTT
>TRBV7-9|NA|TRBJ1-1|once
CASSLETGNTEAFF
TGTGCCAGCAGCTTAGAGACAGGGAACACTGAAGCTTTCTTT
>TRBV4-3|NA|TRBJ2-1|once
CASSRETGAGVDHEQFF
TGCGCCAGCAGCCGAGAGACGGGGGCGGGAGTTGACCATGAGCAGTTCTTC
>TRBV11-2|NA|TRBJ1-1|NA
CASSLDAGGGTEAFF
TGTGCCAGCAGCTTAGACGCCGGGGGAGGCACTGAAGCTTTCTTT
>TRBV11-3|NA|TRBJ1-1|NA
CASSLSGAEAFF
TGTGCCAGCAGCTTGTCGGGGGCTGAAGCTTTCTTT
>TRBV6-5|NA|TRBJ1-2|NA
CASREGSEGYTF
TGTGCCAGCAGAGAGGGCTCTGAGGGCTACACCTTC
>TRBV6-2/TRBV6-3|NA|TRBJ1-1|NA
CASSYTQQALLAFF
TGTGCCAGCAGTTACACACAACAGGCGCTTTTGGCTTTCTTT
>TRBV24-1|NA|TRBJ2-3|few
CATSGTGFTDTQYF
TGTGCCACCAGTGGTACAGGGTTCACAGATACGCAGTATTTT
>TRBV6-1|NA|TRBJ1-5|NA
CASSETTGIPNQPQHF
TGTGCCAGCAGTGAAACTACAGGGATCCCCAATCAGCCCCAGCATTTT
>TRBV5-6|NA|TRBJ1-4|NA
CASSLQGSAANEKLFF
TGTGCCAGCAGCTTGCAGGGGTCAGCGGCTAATGAAAAACTGTTTTTT
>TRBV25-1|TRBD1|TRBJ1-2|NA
CASSGTGVGGYTF
TGTGCCAGCAGTGGAACAGGGGTGGGTGGCTACACCTTC
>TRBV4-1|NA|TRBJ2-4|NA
CASSQMGAGKGAKNIQYF
TGCGCCAGCAGTCAGATGGGGGCAGGGAAGGGGGCCAAAAACATTCAGTACTTC
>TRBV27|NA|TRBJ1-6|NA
CASSLGTTPTPLHF
TGTGCCAGCAGTTTAGGGACAACTCCGACACCCCTCCACTTT
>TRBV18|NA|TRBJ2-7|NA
CASSPLAGPGYEQYF
TGTGCCAGCTCACCACTGGCTGGTCCGGGCTACGAGCAGTACTTC
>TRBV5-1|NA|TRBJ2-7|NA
CASSLGGSVHEQYF
TGCGCCAGCAGCTTGGGCGGGTCTGTCCACGAGCAGTACTTC
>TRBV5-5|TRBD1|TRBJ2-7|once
CASSLLSGQGAVEQYF
TGTGCCAGCAGCTTGTTATCAGGACAGGGGGCCGTCGAGCAGTACTTC
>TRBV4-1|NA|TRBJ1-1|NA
CASSQDGGGRDTEAFF
TGCGCCAGCAGCCAAGATGGCGGGGGGAGGGACACTGAAGCTTTCTTT
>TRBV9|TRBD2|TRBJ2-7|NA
CASGRDYNPTEQYF
TGTGCCAGCGGCCGGGACTACAATCCTACGGAGCAGTACTTC
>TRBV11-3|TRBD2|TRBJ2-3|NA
CASSTKTSGRSYSTDTQYF
TGTGCCAGCAGCACCAAGACTAGCGGGAGAAGTTATAGCACAGATACGCAGTATTTT
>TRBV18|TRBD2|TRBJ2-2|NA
CASSRVTSGRETGELFF
TGTGCCAGCTCACGAGTTACTAGCGGGAGAGAAACCGGGGAGCTGTTTTTT
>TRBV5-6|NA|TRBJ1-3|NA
CASSLEQGGNTIYF
TGTGCCAGCAGCTTGGAACAGGGAGGAAACACCATATATTTT
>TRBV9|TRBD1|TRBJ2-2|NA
CASSVQGAPNTGELFF
TGTGCCAGCAGCGTTCAGGGGGCCCCCAACACCGGGGAGCTGTTTTTT
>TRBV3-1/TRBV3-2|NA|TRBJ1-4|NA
CASSSGTGRGKNCFF
NA
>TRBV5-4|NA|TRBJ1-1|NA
CASWTENTEAFF
TGTGCCAGCTGGACAGAGAACACTGAAGCTTTCTTT